The 10 T cell receptor beta chains below all came from one sample that was sequenced in a study of T cell repertoires in ileal Crohn's disease. Libraries were prepared by immunoSEQ multiplex PCR; TCRdb keeps only in-frame clonotypes and omits some of them. The table lists about 8,200 clones, 96% of them singletons. Sequences were obtained from ileal tissue. These receptors were collected from an adult with Crohn's disease.

The chain couples TRBV18 to TRBJ1-1; 7 bases are a match to TRBD1. J lost 8 bases, V lost 4 bases, and 7 bases had no gene match. The germline V gene encodes CDR1 KGHSH and CDR2 LQKENI. The CDR3 loop spans 13 amino acids. CDR3 DNA: TGTGCCAGCTCACGACAAAGGGGGCAGGAAGCTTTCTTT. Its protein product is CASSRQRGQEAFF. The whole variable domain, remainder taken from reference TRBV18 and TRBJ1-1, is NAGVMQNPRHLVRRRGQEARLRCSPMKGHSHVYWYRQLPEEGLKFMVYLQKENIIDESGMPKERFSAEFPKEGPSILRIQQVVRGDSAAYFCASSRQRGQEAFFGQGTRLTVV.

The V call is TRBV7-8, the J call TRBJ2-7; weak D call: TRBD1 (8 bases). V was shortened by 5 bases and J by 2 bases, with 19 bases between the two germline ends. This CDR3 has 16 amino acids. Germline V lookup: CDR1 SGHVS, CDR2 FQNEAQ. The DNA of the CDR3 is TGTGCCAGCAGCATACAGGGGGGGAGTCCTACCTACGAGCAGTACTTC. Translation gives CASSIQGGSPTYEQYF.

This clone was observed a single time. The V call is TRBV10-3, the J call TRBJ2-1; the D gene is possibly TRBD2 (5 bases). CDR3 length: 14 residues. CDR1 is ENHRY, CDR2 SYGVKD, per germline. The germline V and J ends were trimmed by 10 bases and 2 bases, with 15 bases remaining between them. This CDR3 is CATSDYTAYNEQFF. CDR3 nucleotide sequence: TGTGCCACGTCAGACTACACCGCCTACAATGAGCAGTTCTTC.

This chain joins TRBV6-6 and TRBJ1-1, with 7 bases lining up with TRBD1. With 2 bases clipped from V and 3 bases from J, the junction kept 3 bases outside the gene matches. CDR3 size: 14 residues. CDR1 and CDR2 from the germline V gene are MNHNY and SVGAGI (reference sequence). The CDR3 nucleotides read TGTGCCAGCAGTTACAGGGGGCGTGACACTGAAGCTTTCTTT. Translation: CASSYRGRDTEAFF.

The chain carries TRBV7-6 and TRBJ1-2, with 8 positions matching TRBD1. The CDR3 covers 15 residues. Germline V lookup: CDR1 SGHVS, CDR2 FNYEAQ. J lost 1 base, V lost 4 bases, and 5 bases had no gene match. In DNA form, the CDR3 reads TGTGCCAGCAGCTCTCAGGGGGCGGGTAACTATGGCTACACCTTC. Its protein is CASSSQGAGNYGYTF.

The CDR3 here is CASSSGGARSYNEQFF. The CDR3, as DNA: TGTGCCAGCAGCTCCGGGGGGGCGAGGTCCTACAATGAGCAGTTCTTC. The chain employs TRBV9 and TRBJ2-1, with 8 bases lining up with TRBD2. J gave up 1 base and V 4 bases, and 7 bases lay outside the gene matches. This CDR3 has 16 residues. The germline CDR1 and CDR2 sequences are SGDLS and YYNGEE. The full variable domain, its missing parts supplied by reference TRBV9 and TRBJ2-1, is DSGVTQTPKHLITATGQRVTLRCSPRSGDLSVYWYQQSLDQGLQFLIQYYNGEERAKGNILERFSAQQFPDLHSELNLSSLELGDSALYFCASSSGGARSYNEQFFGPGTRLTVL.

This chain connects TRBV28 to TRBJ1-1, with TRBD1 matching over 7 bases. The ends lost 5 bases at V and 5 bases at J; junction bases unmatched: 8. The CDR3 runs to 14 residues. CDR1 and CDR2 (germline): MDHEN, SYDVKM. DNA of the CDR3: TGTGCCAGCAGTCCCGACAGGGTGGGTACTGAAGCTTTCTTT. Its translation: CASSPDRVGTEAFF.

The chain employs TRBV7-2 and TRBJ2-5, with D unclear. Trimming left V 0 bases short and J 5 bases short, with 7 bases between. CDR1 is SGHTA, CDR2 FQGNSA, per germline. CDR3 length: 13 amino acids. In nucleotides, the CDR3 is TGTGCCAGCAGCTTAGCCAGGTTGGAGACCCAGTACTTC. Translation: CASSLARLETQYF. The variable domain in full, completed from reference TRBV7-2 and TRBJ2-5, reads GAGVSQSPSNKVTEKGKDVELRCDPISGHTALYWYRQSLGQGLEFLIYFQGNSAPDKSGLPSDRFSAERTGGSVSTLTIQRTQQEDSAVYLCASSLARLETQYFGPGTRLLVL.

This clone occurred once. The chain employs TRBV6-7 and TRBJ2-5; 15 positions match TRBD2. TRBV6-7 is an ORF; its function is uncertain. V lost 2 bases, J lost 2 bases, and 18 bases stayed unmatched. The CDR3 contains 22 residues. CDR3 in DNA: TGTGCCAGCAGTTACGCCGGACTAGCGGGGGGGCAATTACCTCCAAAACAAGAGACCCAGTACTTC. Its protein is CASSYAGLAGGQLPPKQETQYF.

The chain carries TRBV7-6 and TRBJ2-3; 8 nucleotides line up with TRBD1. The CDR3 extends over 17 amino acids. V lost 5 bases to trimming and J lost 0 bases; unmatched junction nucleotides: 10. From germline, CDR1 is SGHVS and CDR2 FNYEAQ. The DNA for the CDR3 is TGTGCCAGCAGCCCCAAATGGGACAGGTCTAGCACAGATACGCAGTATTTT. This encodes CASSPKWDRSSTDTQYF.